Shown below are 2 T cell receptor beta chains from a single sample sequenced in a study of T cell responses to AZD1222 COVID-19 vaccine (dated by TCRdb to the early 2020s). In light of the paper, this sample's time point label describes: about 28 days (+/-7) after the second vaccine dose. The library was obtained by the immunoSEQ multiplex PCR assay. Here the immuneACCESS table is served through TCRdb, limited to in-frame sequences with V and J called. Missing clones are a known gap in these copies; in checked studies unresolved V genes cover under half, and the rest lacks a known reason. In this sample the table shows some 200,000 clones, approximately 90% of which occur a single time. In total, the top ten clones hold under 2% of the sample. This specimen was peripheral blood, taken 28 days after the second AZD1222 dose. Receptors were obtained from an adult who received the AZD1222 COVID-19 vaccine.

This chain joins TRBV5-1 and TRBJ2-4; D might be TRBD2 (5 bases). This CDR3 has 17 amino acids. V lost 0 bases, J lost 7 bases, and 20 bases lay in between. Germline assignment: CDR1 SGHRS and CDR2 YFSETQ. As DNA, the CDR3 is TGCGCCAGCAGCTTGGAGGAGGCTGGTTTCCCGCCCAACATTCAGTACTTC. It is translated as CASSLEEAGFPPNIQYF.

This clone was detected a few times. The chain couples TRBV15 to TRBJ1-3; D is uncertain. V was clipped by 0 bases and J by 2 bases, with 11 bases between them. The CDR3 extends over 16 amino acids. Germline V CDR1 and CDR2: LNHNV, YYDKDF (reference sequence). CDR3: CATSRDRSYPGNTIYF. CDR3 sequence (DNA): TGTGCCACCAGCAGAGATCGGTCTTACCCTGGAAACACCATATATTTT.